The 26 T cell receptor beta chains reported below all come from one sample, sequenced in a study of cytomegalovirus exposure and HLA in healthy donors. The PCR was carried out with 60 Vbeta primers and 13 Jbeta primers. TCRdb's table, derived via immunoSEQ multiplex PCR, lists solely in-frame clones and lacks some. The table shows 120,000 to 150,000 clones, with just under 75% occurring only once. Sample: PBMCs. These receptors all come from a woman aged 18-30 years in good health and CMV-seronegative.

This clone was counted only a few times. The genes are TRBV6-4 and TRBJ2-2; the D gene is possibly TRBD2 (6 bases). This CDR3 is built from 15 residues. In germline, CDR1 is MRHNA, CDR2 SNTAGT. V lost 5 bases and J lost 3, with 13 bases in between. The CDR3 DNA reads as TGTGCCAGCAGTACGGGAGCTCAGCACACCGGGGAGCTGTTTTTT. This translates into CASSTGAQHTGELFF.

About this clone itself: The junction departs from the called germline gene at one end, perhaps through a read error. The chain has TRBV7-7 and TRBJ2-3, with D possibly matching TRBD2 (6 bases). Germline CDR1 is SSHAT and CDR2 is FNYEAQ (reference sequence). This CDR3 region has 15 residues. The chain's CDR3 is CASSQISGSTDTQYF. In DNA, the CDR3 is TGTGCTAGCAGCCAAATTAGCGGTAGCACAGATACGCAGTATTTT.

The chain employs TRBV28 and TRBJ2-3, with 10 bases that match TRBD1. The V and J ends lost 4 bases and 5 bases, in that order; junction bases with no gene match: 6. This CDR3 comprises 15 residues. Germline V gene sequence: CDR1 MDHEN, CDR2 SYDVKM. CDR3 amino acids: CASSSGQGVGDTQYF. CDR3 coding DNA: TGTGCCAGCAGTTCCGGACAGGGGGTTGGAGATACGCAGTATTTT.

The CDR3: CASSIHSGVGSPLHF. The CDR3 nucleotides are TGTGCCAGTAGTATACACTCAGGGGTTGGCTCACCCCTCCACTTT. The J gene is TRBJ1-6, the V gene TRBV19; D possibly corresponds to TRBD1 (6 bases). Germline V gene sequence: CDR1 LNHDA, CDR2 SQIVND (reference sequence). The length of the CDR3 is 15 residues. V was clipped by 2 bases and J by 10 bases, with 15 bases between them.

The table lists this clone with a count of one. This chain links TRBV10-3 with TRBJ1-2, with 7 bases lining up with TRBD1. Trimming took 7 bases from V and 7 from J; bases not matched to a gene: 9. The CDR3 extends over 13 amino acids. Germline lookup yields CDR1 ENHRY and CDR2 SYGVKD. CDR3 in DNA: TGTGCCATCACTTTGACAGGGATGGGTGGCTACACCTTC. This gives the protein CAITLTGMGGYTF.

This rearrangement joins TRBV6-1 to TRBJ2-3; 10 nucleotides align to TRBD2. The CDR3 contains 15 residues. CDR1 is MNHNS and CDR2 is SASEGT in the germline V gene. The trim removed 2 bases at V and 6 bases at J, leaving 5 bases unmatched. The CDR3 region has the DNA TGTGCCAGCAGTGAAATAGCGGGGGGCCCGGATACGCAGTATTTT. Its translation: CASSEIAGGPDTQYF.

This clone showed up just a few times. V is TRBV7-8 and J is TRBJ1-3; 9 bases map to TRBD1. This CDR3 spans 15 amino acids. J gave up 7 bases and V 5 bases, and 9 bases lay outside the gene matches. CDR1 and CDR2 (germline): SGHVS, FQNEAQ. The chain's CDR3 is CASSPRTGARNTIYF. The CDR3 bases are TGTGCCAGCAGCCCTAGGACAGGGGCAAGGAACACCATATATTTT. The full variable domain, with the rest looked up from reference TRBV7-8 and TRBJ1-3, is GAGVSQSPRYKVAKRGQDVALRCDPISGHVSLFWYQQALGQGPEFLTYFQNEAQLDKSGLPSDRFFAERPEGSVSTLKIQRTQQEDSAVYLCASSPRTGARNTIYFGEGSWLTVV.

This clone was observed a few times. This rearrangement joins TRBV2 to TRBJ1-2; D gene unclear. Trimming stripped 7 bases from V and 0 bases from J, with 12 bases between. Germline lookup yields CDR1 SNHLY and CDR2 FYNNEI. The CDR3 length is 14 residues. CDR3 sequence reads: CASKIGTANYGYTF. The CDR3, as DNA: TGTGCCAGCAAAATCGGCACAGCTAACTATGGCTACACCTTC.

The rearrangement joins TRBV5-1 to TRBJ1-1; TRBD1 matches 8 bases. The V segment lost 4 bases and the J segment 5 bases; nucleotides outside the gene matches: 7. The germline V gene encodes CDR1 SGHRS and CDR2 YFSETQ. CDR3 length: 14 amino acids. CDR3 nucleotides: TGCGCCAGCAGCGGGACAGGTGGGGGAACTGAAGCTTTCTTT. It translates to CASSGTGGGTEAFF.

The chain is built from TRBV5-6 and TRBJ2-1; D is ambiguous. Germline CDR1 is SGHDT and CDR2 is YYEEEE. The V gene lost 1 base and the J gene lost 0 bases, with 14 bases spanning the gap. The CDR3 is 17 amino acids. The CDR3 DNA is TGTGCCAGCAGCTTGTCGCCGACCGACTTCTCCTACAATGAGCAGTTCTTC. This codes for CASSLSPTDFSYNEQFF.

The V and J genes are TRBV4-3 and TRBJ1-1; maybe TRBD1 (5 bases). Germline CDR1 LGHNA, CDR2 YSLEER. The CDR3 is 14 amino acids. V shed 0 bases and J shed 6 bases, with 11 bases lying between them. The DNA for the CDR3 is TGCGCCAGCAGCCAAGACGGGGGTACGGCTGAAGCTTTCTTT. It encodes CASSQDGGTAEAFF.

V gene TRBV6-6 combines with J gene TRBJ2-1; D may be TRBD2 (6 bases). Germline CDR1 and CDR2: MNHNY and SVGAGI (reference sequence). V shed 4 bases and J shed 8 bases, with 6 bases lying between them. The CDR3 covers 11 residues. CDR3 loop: CASSWGDEQFF. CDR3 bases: TGTGCCAGCAGTTGGGGGGATGAGCAGTTCTTC.

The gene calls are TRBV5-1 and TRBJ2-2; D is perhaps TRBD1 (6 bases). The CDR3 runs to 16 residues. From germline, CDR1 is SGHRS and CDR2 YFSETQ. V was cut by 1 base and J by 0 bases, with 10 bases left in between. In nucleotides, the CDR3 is TGCGCCAGCAGCTTGAGTTGGACAGCGAACACCGGGGAGCTGTTTTTT. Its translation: CASSLSWTANTGELFF.

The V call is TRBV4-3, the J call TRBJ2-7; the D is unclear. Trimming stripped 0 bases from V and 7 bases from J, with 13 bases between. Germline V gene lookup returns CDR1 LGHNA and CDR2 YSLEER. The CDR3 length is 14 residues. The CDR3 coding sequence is TGCGCCAGCAGCCAAGAAGGTGTGGGCGTGGAGCAGTACTTC. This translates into CASSQEGVGVEQYF.

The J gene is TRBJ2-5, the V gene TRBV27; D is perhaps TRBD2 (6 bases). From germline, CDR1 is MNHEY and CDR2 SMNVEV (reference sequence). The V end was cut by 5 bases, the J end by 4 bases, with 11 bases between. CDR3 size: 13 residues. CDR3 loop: CASSGEVRETQYF. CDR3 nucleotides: TGTGCCAGCAGTGGGGAGGTTAGAGAGACCCAGTACTTC.

CDR3 in amino acids: CASSLHFSGGPNTGELFF. The CDR3 DNA is TGCGCCAGCAGCTTGCACTTTAGCGGGGGCCCGAACACCGGGGAGCTGTTTTTT. The V gene is TRBV5-1, the J gene TRBJ2-2, with TRBD2 matching 9 bases. Germline-derived CDR1 and CDR2 are SGHRS and YFSETQ. The trim removed 1 base at V and 0 bases at J, leaving 7 bases unmatched. CDR3 length: 18 residues.

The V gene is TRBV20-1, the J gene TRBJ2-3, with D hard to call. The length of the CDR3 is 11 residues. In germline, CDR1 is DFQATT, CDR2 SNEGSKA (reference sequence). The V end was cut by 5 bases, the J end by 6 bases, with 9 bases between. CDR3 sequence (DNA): TGCAGTGCTTCTGAAAGCGATACGCAGTATTTT. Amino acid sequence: CSASESDTQYF.

CDR3 region: CASSPADTIYF. The DNA for the CDR3 is TGTGCCAGCAGCCCTGCGGACACCATATATTTT. The chain combines TRBV11-2 with TRBJ1-3; no definite D call. V gave up 5 bases and J gave up 8 bases, with 7 bases separating them. From germline, CDR1 is SGHAT and CDR2 FQNNGV. The CDR3 is 11 amino acids.

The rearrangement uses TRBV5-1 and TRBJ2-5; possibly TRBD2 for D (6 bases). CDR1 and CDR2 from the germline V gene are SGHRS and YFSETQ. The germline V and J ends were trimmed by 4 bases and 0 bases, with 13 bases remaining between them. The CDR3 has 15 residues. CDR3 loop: CASSPILAYQETQYF. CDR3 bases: TGCGCCAGCAGCCCAATTCTAGCGTACCAAGAGACCCAGTACTTC.

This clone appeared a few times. The CDR3 spells CASSIRLAGGWNEQFF. The DNA of the CDR3 is TGTGCCAGTAGTATTAGGTTAGCGGGAGGGTGGAATGAGCAGTTCTTC. This chain uses TRBV19 with TRBJ2-1; 11 positions match TRBD2. J gave up 7 bases and V 3 bases, and 8 bases lay outside the gene matches. This CDR3 contains 16 residues. Germline CDR1 LNHDA, CDR2 SQIVND (reference sequence).

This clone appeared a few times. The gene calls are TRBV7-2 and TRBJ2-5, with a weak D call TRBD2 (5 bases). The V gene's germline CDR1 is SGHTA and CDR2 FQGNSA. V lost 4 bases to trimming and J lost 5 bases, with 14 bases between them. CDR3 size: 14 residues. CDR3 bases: TGTGCCAGCAGCTCGGTGGGAGTAAGTGAGACCCAGTACTTC. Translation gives CASSSVGVSETQYF.

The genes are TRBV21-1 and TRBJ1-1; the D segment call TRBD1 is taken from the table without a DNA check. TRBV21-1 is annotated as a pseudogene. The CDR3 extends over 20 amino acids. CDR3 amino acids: CASSNGGLMRQGERNTEAFF. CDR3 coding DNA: TGTGCCAGCAGCAACGGGGGTCTCATGAGGCAGGGGGAAAGGAACACTGAAGCTTTCTTT.

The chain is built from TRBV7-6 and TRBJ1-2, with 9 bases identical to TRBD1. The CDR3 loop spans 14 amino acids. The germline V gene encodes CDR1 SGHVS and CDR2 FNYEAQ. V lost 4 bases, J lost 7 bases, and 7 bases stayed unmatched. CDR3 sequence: CASSSGTGLRGYTF. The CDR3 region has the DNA TGTGCCAGCAGCTCCGGGACAGGGCTTCGTGGCTACACCTTC. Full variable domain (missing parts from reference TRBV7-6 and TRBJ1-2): GAGVSQSPRYKVTKRGQDVALRCDPISGHVSLYWYRQALGQGPEFLTYFNYEAQQDKSGLPNDRFSAERPEGSISTLTIQRTEQRDSAMYRCASSSGTGLRGYTFGSGTRLTVV.

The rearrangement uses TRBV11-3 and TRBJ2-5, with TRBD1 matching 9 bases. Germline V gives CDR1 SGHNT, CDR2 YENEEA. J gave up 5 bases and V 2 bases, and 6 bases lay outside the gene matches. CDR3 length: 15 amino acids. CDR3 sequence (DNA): TGTGCCAGCAGCTTAACCACAGGGGGCCGGGAGACCCAGTACTTC. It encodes CASSLTTGGRETQYF.

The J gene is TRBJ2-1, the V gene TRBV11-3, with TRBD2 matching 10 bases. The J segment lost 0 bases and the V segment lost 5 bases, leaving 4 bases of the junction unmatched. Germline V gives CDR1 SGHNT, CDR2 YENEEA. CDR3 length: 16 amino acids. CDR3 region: CASSILAGGSYNEQFF. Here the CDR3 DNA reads TGTGCCAGCAGCATATTAGCGGGGGGCTCCTACAATGAGCAGTTCTTC. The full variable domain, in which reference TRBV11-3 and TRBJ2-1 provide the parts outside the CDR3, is EAGVVQSPRYKIIEKKQPVAFWCNPISGHNTLYWYLQNLGQGPELLIRYENEEAVDDSQLPKDRFSAERLKGVDSTLKIQPAELGDSAVYLCASSILAGGSYNEQFFGPGTRLTVL.

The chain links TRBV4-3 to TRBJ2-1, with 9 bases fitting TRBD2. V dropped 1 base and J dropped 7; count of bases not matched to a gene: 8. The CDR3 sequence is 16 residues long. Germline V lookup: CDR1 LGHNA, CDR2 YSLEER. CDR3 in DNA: TGCGCCAGCAGCCAAGCGGGTAGCGGGGGCGTTAATGAGCAGTTCTTC. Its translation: CASSQAGSGGVNEQFF.